The 14 T cell receptor beta chains in this list originate from one sample, sequenced in a study of TET2 disruption in CD19-targeted CAR T cells. The treatment: autologous CTL019 cells: CD19 CAR with 4-1BB and CD3 zeta domains. These TCRs' antigens remain unknown. Clones were read by immunoSEQ multiplex PCR, and TCRdb kept only the in-frame ones, dropping some. The sample table includes 1,500 to 2,500 clones. The specimen comprised CD8+ T cells sorted from cultured blood T cells, sampled for CD19 CAR T cell therapy. These receptors were collected from a man between 65 and 79 years old with chronic lymphocytic leukemia.

This clone is classed as medium-sized (0.01 to 0.1%) by frequency. The sequence runs out 3 residues before the end of the CDR3; the remainder is reconstructed from the germline J gene. V usage is TRBV5-1 and J usage is TRBJ2-1, with 7 bases aligning to TRBD2. This CDR3 has 19 amino acids. CDR1 and CDR2 (germline): SGHRS, YFSETQ. The J segment lost 0 bases and the V segment lost 0 bases, leaving 12 bases of the junction unmatched. CDR3 region: CASSLGLPGGGNSYNEQFF. CDR3 bases read: TGCGCCAGCAGCTTGGGCCTACCCGGCGGGGGAAACTCCTACAATGAG.

Its frequency marks this clone as medium-sized. The CDR3 goes on 3 residues after the read ends, and that part is filled in from the germline J gene. The rearrangement uses TRBV28 and TRBJ2-2, with D possibly TRBD1 on 5 matching bases. Germline CDR1 and CDR2: MDHEN and SYDVKM. V gave up 6 bases and J gave up 1 base, with 12 bases separating them. This CDR3 is built from 15 residues. The CDR3 bases that were read are TGTGCCAGCAGGCCCATTGACAGGAACACCGGGGAG. Translation: CASRPIDRNTGE. The whole CDR3 region reads CASRPIDRNTGELFF.

Here the CDR3 reads CASSLSRVHQPQHF. CDR3 DNA (partial): TGTGCCAGCAGTTTAAGCAGGGTGCATCAGCCC. The gene calls are TRBV28 and TRBJ1-5, with a tentative D call TRBD1 (5 bases). The read halts 3 residues ahead of the CDR3 end, with the missing end drawn from the germline J gene. V gave up 2 bases and J gave up 5 bases, with 10 bases separating them. The CDR3 has 14 amino acids. Germline V gene sequence: CDR1 MDHEN, CDR2 SYDVKM. Combining the CDR3 with reference TRBV28 and TRBJ1-5 gives the whole variable domain DVKVTQSSRYLVKRTGEKVFLECVQDMDHENMFWYRQDPGLGLRLIYFSYDVKMKEKGDIPEGYSVSREKKERFSLILESASTNQTSMYLCASSLSRVHQPQHFGDGTRLSIL.

This clone is medium-sized (0.01 to 0.1%) by frequency. The read terminates 3 residues ahead of where the CDR3 ends, so the germline J gene completes it. The J gene is TRBJ1-4, the V gene TRBV28; D is ambiguous. Deletions cut 6 bases from V and 0 bases from J, with 11 bases between. In germline, CDR1 is MDHEN, CDR2 SYDVKM. The CDR3 is made up of 15 amino acids. CDR3 loop: CASRPETATNEKLFF. The part of the CDR3 DNA that was read is TGTGCCAGCAGACCTGAAACGGCAACTAATGAAAAA.

Judged by frequency, this clone is medium-sized (0.01 to 0.1%). The DNA ends 3 residues before the CDR3 does, and the rest of the CDR3 is filled in from the germline J gene. V gene TRBV5-6 combines with J gene TRBJ2-7; D is perhaps TRBD2 (6 bases). The CDR3 contains 13 residues. Germline V gene lookup returns CDR1 SGHDT and CDR2 YYEEEE. V gave up 3 bases and J gave up 5 bases, with 12 bases separating them. CDR3: CASSWGSGDEQYF. The sequenced part of the CDR3 DNA is TGTGCCAGCAGCTGGGGCTCGGGGGACGAG.

As regards this clone: The read ends 3 residues shy of where the CDR3 ends; the end is completed using the germline J gene. The chain couples TRBV10-2 to TRBJ1-5; 9 bases are shared with TRBD1. Unmatched junction bases numbered 6, after V lost 5 bases and J lost 1 base. CDR3 length equals 16 residues. The germline V gene has CDR1 WSHSY and CDR2 SAAADI. The covered CDR3 bases are TGCGCCAGCAGTCTTGGGACAGGGAGGAGCAATCAGCCC. It codes for CASSLGTGRSNQP. The full CDR3 is CASSLGTGRSNQPQHF.

Points on this clone: The read ends 3 residues before the CDR3 terminus; that terminus is restored from the germline J gene. Other DNA sequences in this sample translate to the same CDR3. The V gene is TRBV7-9, the J gene TRBJ1-1; no definite D call. Looked up from germline, CDR1 is SEHNR and CDR2 is FQNEAQ (reference sequence). This CDR3 contains 14 residues. The covered CDR3 bases are TGTGCCAGCAGCCTCGCGGGGTCCTACAATGAG. Translating it yields CASSLAGSYNE. The CDR3 in its entirety is CASSLAGSYNEAFF. Using reference TRBV7-9 and TRBJ1-1 for the parts outside the CDR3, the full variable domain is DTGVSQNPRHKITKRGQNVTFRCDPISEHNRLYWYRQTLGQGPEFLTYFQNEAQLEKSRLLSDRFSAERPKGSFSTLEIQRTEQGDSAMYLCASSLAGSYNEAFFGQGTRLTVV.

This clone is labeled medium-sized based on frequency. The read ends 3 residues shy of where the CDR3 ends; the end is completed using the germline J gene. The J gene is TRBJ2-7, the V gene TRBV2; 7 nucleotides align to TRBD1. Germline V gene sequence: CDR1 SNHLY, CDR2 FYNNEI. The V segment lost 5 bases and the J segment 2 bases; nucleotides outside the gene matches: 6. The CDR3 runs to 14 residues. This chain's CDR3 is CASSWDSTTYEQYF. CDR3 bases read: TGTGCCAGCAGTTGGGACAGTACGACCTACGAG.

The CDR3 loop is CASSLAGTSTDTYTF. The covered CDR3 bases are TGTGCCAGCAGCTTGGCCGGAACTAGCACAGATACC. This sequence joins TRBV5-6 and TRBJ1-2, with D uncertain. The read stops 3 residues short of the end of the CDR3; the missing end is completed from the germline J gene. The CDR3 runs to 15 residues. Germline CDR1 and CDR2: SGHDT and YYEEEE.

Worth noting for this clone: The read ends 3 residues early relative to the CDR3; the germline J gene fills the gap. The gene calls are TRBV11-2 and TRBJ1-1; D is undetermined. The V and J ends lost 2 bases and 3 bases respectively, with 4 bases between them. The CDR3 totals 12 residues. Germline V gene sequence: CDR1 SGHAT, CDR2 FQNNGV. The sequenced CDR3 bases are TGTGCCAGCAGCTTACTGTACACTGAA. Amino acid sequence: CASSLLYTE. The entire CDR3 protein reads CASSLLYTEAFF.

Its frequency marks this clone as medium-sized. The read finishes 3 residues shy of the CDR3 end, and the germline J gene is used to complete it. This chain links TRBV6-2 or TRBV6-3 with TRBJ2-7; D uncertain. CDR3 length: 16 amino acids. CDR1 and CDR2 from the germline V gene are MNHEY and SVGEGT. Trimming removed 2 bases from V and 1 base from J, with 15 bases in between. The covered CDR3 bases are TGTGCCAGCAGTTACGATACGGCGGTAGGATCCTACGAG. It translates to CASSYDTAVGSYE. The complete CDR3 sequence is CASSYDTAVGSYEQYF.

This clone is called medium-sized based on its frequency. The observed sequence ends 3 residues before the CDR3 terminus, with the missing tail filled in from the germline J gene. V and J are TRBV20-1 and TRBJ1-2, with D unresolved. Germline CDR1 and CDR2: DFQATT and SNEGSKA (reference sequence). The CDR3 totals 13 residues. The germline V and J ends were trimmed by 4 bases and 4 bases, with 13 bases remaining between them. This CDR3 is CSAILSAGYGYTF. The DNA read from the CDR3 is TGCAGTGCTATTTTATCTGCAGGCTATGGC.

Comments on this clone: The read terminates 3 residues before the CDR3 end, so the remaining end is supplied by the germline J gene. V usage is TRBV7-6 and J usage is TRBJ1-2; D is unresolved. Germline loops: CDR1 SGHVS, CDR2 FNYEAQ. This CDR3 region has 16 residues. The DNA read from the CDR3 is TGTGCCAGCAGCTTAGTGTCGTGGCAGGATGGGCACGAA. Amino acids: CASSLVSWQDGHE. The whole CDR3 is CASSLVSWQDGHEYTF. Together with reference TRBV7-6 and TRBJ1-2, the CDR3 gives the full variable domain: GAGVSQSPRYKVTKRGQDVALRCDPISGHVSLYWYRQALGQGPEFLTYFNYEAQQDKSGLPNDRFSAERPEGSISTLTIQRTEQRDSAMYRCASSLVSWQDGHEYTFGSGTRLTVV.

Considering frequency, this clone is medium-sized (0.01 to 0.1%). The CDR3 region is CASSLALAGDTDTQYF. The sequenced CDR3 bases are TGTGCCAGCAGCTTAGCGCTAGCGGGGGACACAGATACG. The rearrangement joins TRBV7-6 to TRBJ2-3, with 10 positions matching TRBD2. The read finishes 3 residues shy of the CDR3 end, and the germline J gene is used to complete it. Germline assignment: CDR1 SGHVS and CDR2 FNYEAQ. The CDR3 totals 16 residues. J was trimmed by 2 bases and V by 0 bases; bases with no gene match: 2. Using reference TRBV7-6 and TRBJ2-3 for the parts outside the CDR3, the full variable domain is GAGVSQSPRYKVTKRGQDVALRCDPISGHVSLYWYRQALGQGPEFLTYFNYEAQQDKSGLPNDRFSAERPEGSISTLTIQRTEQRDSAMYRCASSLALAGDTDTQYFGPGTRLTVL.